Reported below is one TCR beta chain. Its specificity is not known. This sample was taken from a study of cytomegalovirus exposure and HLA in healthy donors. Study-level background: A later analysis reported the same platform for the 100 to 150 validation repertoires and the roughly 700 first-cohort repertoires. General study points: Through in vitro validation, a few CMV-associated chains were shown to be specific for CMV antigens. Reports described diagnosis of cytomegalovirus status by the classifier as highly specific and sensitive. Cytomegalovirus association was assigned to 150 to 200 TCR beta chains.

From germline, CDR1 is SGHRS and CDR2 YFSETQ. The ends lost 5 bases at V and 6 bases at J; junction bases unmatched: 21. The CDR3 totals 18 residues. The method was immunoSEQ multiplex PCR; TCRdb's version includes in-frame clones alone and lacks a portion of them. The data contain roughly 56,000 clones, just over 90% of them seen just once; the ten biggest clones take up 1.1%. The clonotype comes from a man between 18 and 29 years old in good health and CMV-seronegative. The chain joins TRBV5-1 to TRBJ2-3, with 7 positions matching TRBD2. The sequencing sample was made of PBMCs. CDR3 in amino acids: CASSPSRVGTTKDDTQYF. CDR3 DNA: TGCGCCAGCAGTCCCTCCCGCGTCGGGACTACCAAAGACGATACGCAGTATTTT.